These T cell receptor beta chains were read from a single sample in a study of T-cell reconstitution after alpha-beta-depleted transplantation in children. TCRdb ran MiXCR on the PCR reads and lists one entry per CDR3 protein. The repertoire holds about 90,000 distinct CDR3 sequences, with roughly 8% as singletons. This specimen consisted of PBMCs from the stem cell graft donor, obtained from the stem cell graft. Receptors were obtained from a human donor who donated a stem cell graft to a child with congenital amegakaryocytic thrombocytopenia. Each CDR3 is given with its conserved first and last residue. A D gene is named only where the DNA matches it firmly. A row's size may be missing; if present it is once, few, many or a size class.

>-|many|TRBV4-3|TRBJ2-1
CASSQDPSGGPRDEQFF
TGCGCCAGCAGCCAAGATCCCTCCGGAGGCCCCCGGGATGAGCAGTTCTTC
>TRBD2|many|TRBV25-1|TRBJ2-1
CASSELDSGGGGEQFF
TGTGCCAGCAGTGAACTGGATAGCGGGGGGGGAGGAGAGCAGTTCTTC
>-|medium-sized|TRBV12-3/TRBV12-4|TRBJ2-2
CASSSTTGDTGELFF
TGTGCCAGCAGTTCCACCACCGGGGACACCGGGGAGCTGTTTTTT
>TRBD1|many|TRBV20-1|TRBJ2-7
CSARTGGRTYEQYF
TGCAGTGCTAGAACAGGGGGGAGGACCTACGAGCAGTACTTC
>TRBD1|-|TRBV7-9|TRBJ2-5
CASSLWTGPQETQYF
TGTGCCAGCAGCTTATGGACAGGGCCCCAAGAGACCCAGTACTTC
>TRBD1|few|TRBV6-1|TRBJ1-2
CASTRDRGRFSGYTF
TGTGCCAGTACGCGGGACAGGGGGCGATTCTCTGGCTACACCTTC
>-|many|TRBV3-1|TRBJ2-7
CATRGPGHSYEQYF
TGTGCCACGAGGGGTCCGGGACATTCCTACGAGCAGTACTTC
>TRBD2|-|TRBV5-1|TRBJ2-7
CASSFLTPFGSGGDEQYF
TGCGCCAGCAGCTTTCTAACCCCCTTTGGGAGCGGGGGCGACGAGCAGTACTTC
>-|few|TRBV30|TRBJ2-2
CAWSGGDTGELFF
TGTGCCTGGAGTGGGGGGGACACCGGGGAGCTGTTTTTT
>-|many|TRBV5-1|TRBJ2-3
CASSLTGTSTDTQYF
TGCGCCAGCAGCTTGACAGGGACTAGCACAGATACGCAGTATTTT
>TRBD2|many|TRBV20-1|TRBJ2-1
CSALSGTSGYNEQFF
TGCAGTGCTTTATCCGGGACTAGCGGATACAATGAGCAGTTCTTC
>-|many|TRBV20-1|TRBJ2-1
CSARAGASYNEQFF
TGCAGTGCTAGAGCGGGGGCGTCCTACAATGAGCAGTTCTTC
>TRBD2|many|TRBV20-1|TRBJ2-1
CSANIAGNHYNEQFF
TGCAGTGCTAATATAGCGGGAAACCATTACAATGAGCAGTTCTTC
>-|many|TRBV5-8|TRBJ1-2
CASSFPGNYGYTF
TGTGCCAGCAGCTTCCCAGGGAACTATGGCTACACCTTC
>TRBD2|-|TRBV18|TRBJ2-1
CASSPGGGRPMNEQFF
TGTGCCAGCTCACCGGGTGGCGGGAGGCCTATGAATGAGCAGTTCTTC
>-|many|TRBV10-2|TRBJ2-3
CASTGADTQYF
TGCGCCAGCACGGGGGCGGATACGCAGTATTTT
>-|many|TRBV7-2|TRBJ1-4
CASSRRDGRGEKLFF
TGTGCCAGCAGCCGTAGGGACGGTCGGGGAGAAAAACTGTTTTTT
>-|many|TRBV27|TRBJ2-6
CASRQSSGANVLTF
TGTGCCAGCAGACAAAGCTCTGGGGCCAACGTCCTGACTTTC
>-|-|TRBV13|TRBJ2-7
CTLSFGLGEQYF
TGTACCCTCAGCTTTGGCCTGGGCGAGCAGTACTTC
>TRBD2|many|TRBV6-2/TRBV6-3|TRBJ2-3
CASSRTKREITHTQYF
TGTGCCAGCAGTAGGACTAAGCGGGAGATAACGCATACGCAGTATTTT
>-|many|TRBV5-1|TRBJ1-1
CASSFSADNTEAFF
TGCGCCAGCAGCTTCTCTGCGGACAACACTGAAGCTTTCTTT
>-|many|TRBV20-1|TRBJ2-3
CSAVGSGTDTQYF
TGCAGTGCTGTCGGGAGTGGAACAGATACGCAGTATTTT
>-|many|TRBV5-1|TRBJ2-1
CASRSGTEQFF
TGCGCCAGCAGGTCCGGGACTGAGCAGTTCTTC
>-|many|TRBV7-9|TRBJ1-5
CASSLGRADQPQHF
TGTGCCAGCAGCCTCGGACGGGCAGATCAGCCCCAGCATTTT
>-|-|TRBV3-1|TRBJ2-3
CASSQERGLAEITDTQYF
TGTGCCAGCAGCCAAGAAAGGGGGCTAGCGGAGATCACAGATACGCAGTATTTT